The rows below give T cell receptor beta chains drawn from one sample of a study of T-cell reconstitution after alpha-beta-depleted transplantation in children. TCRdb called the PCR reads again in MiXCR, with one record for every CDR3 protein. The sample lists about 250,000 distinct CDR3 sequences, approximately 24% occurring once. The sample in question was PBMCs, mostly from graft donor cells, obtained 360 days after TCRalphabeta/CD19-depleted stem cell transplant. Receptors were obtained from a female patient under 10 years old who had a stem cell transplant for congenital amegakaryocytic thrombocytopenia, so the T cells may come from the graft donor. The CDR3 runs from the conserved cysteine through the conserved F or W. Fields, in order: clone size, J gene, D gene, V gene, CDR3 DNA, CDR3 protein. A D gene is named only where the DNA matches it firmly. The size field is filled for only some rows; it gives once, few, many or a size class.

clone_size: .; j_call: TRBJ1-1; d_call: .; v_call: TRBV10-3; cdr3_nt: TGTGCCATCAGTGAAGGAGGGCCTGAAGCTTTCTTT; cdr3_aa: CAISEGGPEAFF
clone_size: .; j_call: TRBJ1-2; d_call: .; v_call: TRBV15; cdr3_nt: TGTGCCACCAGCAGAGATGGGCAGGCTGGCTACACCTTC; cdr3_aa: CATSRDGQAGYTF
clone_size: few; j_call: TRBJ1-6; d_call: TRBD1; v_call: TRBV5-6; cdr3_nt: TGTGCCAGCAGCCACCGGACAGGGGGATCACCCCTCCACTTT; cdr3_aa: CASSHRTGGSPLHF
clone_size: .; j_call: TRBJ2-7; d_call: TRBD1; v_call: TRBV5-6; cdr3_nt: TGTGCCAGCAGCCGGCTCACAGGGGGCCCCTATTACGAGCAGTACTTC; cdr3_aa: CASSRLTGGPYYEQYF
clone_size: .; j_call: TRBJ2-3; d_call: TRBD1; v_call: TRBV6-2/TRBV6-3; cdr3_nt: TGTGCCAGCAGTCGACAGGGGGCCTGGTTCACAGATACGCAGTATTTT; cdr3_aa: CASSRQGAWFTDTQYF
clone_size: few; j_call: TRBJ1-5; d_call: .; v_call: TRBV12-3/TRBV12-4; cdr3_nt: TGTGCCAGCAGTTTAATGGGGGGGTGGTATAGCAATCAGCCCCAGCATTTT; cdr3_aa: CASSLMGGWYSNQPQHF
clone_size: few; j_call: TRBJ1-6; d_call: .; v_call: TRBV20-1; cdr3_nt: TGCAGTGCTAGAGATGAATTGCTCGGGAGCTCCTATAATTCACCCCTCCACTTT; cdr3_aa: CSARDELLGSSYNSPLHF
clone_size: .; j_call: TRBJ1-1; d_call: .; v_call: TRBV6-1; cdr3_nt: TGTGCCAGCAGCTCAGGGTTGGAGGAGCCTGAAGCTTTCTTT; cdr3_aa: CASSSGLEEPEAFF
clone_size: few; j_call: TRBJ2-7; d_call: .; v_call: TRBV19; cdr3_nt: TGTGCCAGTAGTATCGGCAGGGTAGGCGAGCAGTACTTC; cdr3_aa: CASSIGRVGEQYF
clone_size: many; j_call: TRBJ1-5; d_call: TRBD1; v_call: TRBV29-1; cdr3_nt: TGCAGCGTTTCAGGGGGAGGCAATCAGCCCCAGCATTTT; cdr3_aa: CSVSGGGNQPQHF
clone_size: few; j_call: TRBJ1-5; d_call: .; v_call: TRBV4-1; cdr3_nt: TGCGCCAGCAGCCAAGATTTAGGACAGTCCAATCAGCCCCAGCATTTT; cdr3_aa: CASSQDLGQSNQPQHF
clone_size: medium-sized; j_call: TRBJ2-2; d_call: .; v_call: TRBV12-3/TRBV12-4; cdr3_nt: TGTGCCAGCAGTTTCTCCGGCGCCGGGGAGCTGTTTTTT; cdr3_aa: CASSFSGAGELFF
clone_size: .; j_call: TRBJ2-1; d_call: .; v_call: TRBV9; cdr3_nt: TGTGCCAGCAGCCCCCGGACTAACAATGCCGAGCAGTTCTTC; cdr3_aa: CASSPRTNNAEQFF
clone_size: many; j_call: TRBJ2-5; d_call: .; v_call: TRBV4-1; cdr3_nt: TGCGCCAGCAGTCGGACCTGGTACCAAGAGACCCAGTACTTC; cdr3_aa: CASSRTWYQETQYF